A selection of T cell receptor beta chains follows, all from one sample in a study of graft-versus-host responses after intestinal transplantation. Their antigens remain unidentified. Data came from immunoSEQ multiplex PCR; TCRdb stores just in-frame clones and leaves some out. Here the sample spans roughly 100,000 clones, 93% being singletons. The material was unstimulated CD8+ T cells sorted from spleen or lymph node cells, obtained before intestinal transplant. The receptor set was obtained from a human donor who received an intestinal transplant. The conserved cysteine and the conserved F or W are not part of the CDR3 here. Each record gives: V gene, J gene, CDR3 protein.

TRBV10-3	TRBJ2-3	AIRKRAGPDTDTQY
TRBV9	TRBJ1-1	ASSAGGAVEAF
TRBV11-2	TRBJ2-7	ASSLPPLQGFYEQY
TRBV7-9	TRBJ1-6	ASSPVGGGSPLH
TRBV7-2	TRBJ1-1	ASSLEGFMNTEAF
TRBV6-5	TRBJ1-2	ASSPGGSFHGYT
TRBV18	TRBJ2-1	ASSPLPSGGSYNEQF
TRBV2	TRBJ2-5	ASTSTSGGAQETQY
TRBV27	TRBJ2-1	ASANGAPYNEQF
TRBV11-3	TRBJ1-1	ASSPHGQGLDEAF
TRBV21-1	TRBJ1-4	ASSAPRRGGIPNEKLF
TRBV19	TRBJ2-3	ASSIIGSGGTDTQY
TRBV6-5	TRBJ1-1	ASSTTGTNTEAF